This T cell receptor (beta chain) comes out of a study of CD8 T cells in Susac syndrome (dated by TCRdb to about 2019). In the study overall: Of the Susac syndrome patients who were sequenced, about eight were in clinical remission while more than five had clinically active disease. At blood withdrawal, Susac syndrome patients were either therapy-naive, taking corticosteroids (in some cases with IVIg as well), or taking IVIg alone. Repertoire sequencing was used to test whether CD8+ T cell activation and differentiation in Susac syndrome was antigen driven.

RNA was extracted with the RNeasy kit and 0.5 to 1 ug was reverse transcribed using random hexamers. TCR beta CDR3 regions were amplified with the immunoSEQ multiplex PCR assay covering 54 Vbeta and 13 Jbeta segments. PCR amplification bias was corrected using a synthetic template baseline for primer optimization and computational correction. As for the authors' bioinformatics: Reads were annotated to V, D and J genes per IMGT and analyzed with immunoSEQ Analyzer, keeping only productive sequences. Clonality was computed as one minus Shannon entropy normalized by log2 of the number of productive unique sequences. For each patient and control, public and private clones were evaluated among the 100 most prevalent clones. A clone was defined as Susac-specific if it was absent from the healthy and MS cohorts, from some 980 published viral clones and from other ImmuneACCESS disease sequences. The raw public data were reprocessed by TCRdb itself: fastp quality trimming at Q25, MiXCR clonotype calling, in-frame beta chains only. Duplicate CDR3 protein sequences are folded into a single record with the most common DNA and genes. TCRdb, rather than the study authors, made the V and J calls. The sample table holds about 190,000 distinct CDR3 sequences, of which under 97% were seen once. Clones ranked in the top ten supply 0.098% of the sample.

Peripheral blood CD8+ and CD4+ T cells from healthy donors, Susac syndrome patients and multiple sclerosis patients were profiled using high-throughput TCR beta sequencing. The Susac syndrome patients fulfilled recently defined diagnostic criteria for either definite or probable disease. Bulk CD8+ and CD4+ T cells were purified by magnetic negative isolation, whereas CD8+ TEMRA cells were enriched by FACS. Blood was drawn into EDTA tubes, processed within 24 hours, and PBMCs were isolated by density gradient centrifugation. PBMCs intended for TCR sequencing were cryopreserved in liquid nitrogen and were subsequently thawed in a 37 degrees C water bath. The sorted or isolated CD4+, CD8+ and CD8+ TEMRA cells had a purity of 90% or higher. In the case of this clonotype: It lacks a known antigen. Base qualities were left out, and no much larger clone turns up one base away.

Spanning cysteine to phenylalanine, the CDR3 consists of 16 amino acids. The read is trimmed to its CDR3 DNA, 48 bases read in frame from base 1. For this chain, trimming is 0 bases at the V end and 3 bases at the J end, and the number of junction bases without a gene match is 9. CDR1 and CDR2 (SGHDT, YYEEEE) derive from the germline V gene. The paper's findings and limits, for the study overall: The number of individuals in the TCR sequencing and HLA analysis was acknowledged as relatively small. In patients with Susac syndrome, the CD4+ T cell repertoire showed no detectable clonal expansion.

The sequence was obtained from a human donor with Susac syndrome. The V gene is TRBV5-6 and the J gene is TRBJ2-7; TRBD1 matches 7 bases in the middle. The sample consisted of CD4+ T cells from PBMCs. The CDR3 reads as follows: CASSLVPGQASYEQYF. At the DNA level, the sequence is TGTGCCAGCAGCTTGGTCCCTGGACAGGCCAGCTACGAGCAGTACTTC.